These 20 T cell receptor beta chains were all obtained from the same sample, sequenced in a study of blood T cells in healthy people across ages. Combining a sample-barcoded 5' primer with a J-beta primer mix, a second PCR ran for roughly 6 to 12 cycles. TCRdb re-called the 5' RACE reads through MiXCR, storing one row per CDR3 protein. Seen here are 1.2 million to 1.5 million distinct CDR3 sequences, almost 60% observed once, and the top ten hold 6.5% to 8.5%. The sequenced sample consisted of blood. The source of these receptors is a man younger than 35 in good health.

The chain carries TRBV20-1 and TRBJ2-4; D perhaps matches TRBD2 (5 bases). The germline V gene encodes CDR1 DFQATT and CDR2 SNEGSKA (reference sequence). The V and J ends lost 1 base and 4 bases respectively, with 11 bases between them. This CDR3 has 14 residues. This chain's CDR3 is CSARGPWEKNIQYF. The CDR3 DNA is TGCAGTGCTAGAGGACCCTGGGAGAAAAACATTCAGTACTTC.

The chain employs TRBV4-1 and TRBJ2-5, with TRBD2 matching over 7 bases. The CDR3 is 15 residues long. With 3 bases clipped from V and 5 bases from J, the junction kept 9 bases outside the gene matches. The germline CDR1 and CDR2 sequences are MGHRA and YSYEKL. This chain's CDR3 is CASSHAVGGSETQYF. The CDR3 DNA is TGCGCCAGCAGCCATGCGGTAGGCGGGAGTGAGACCCAGTACTTC.

The V and J genes are TRBV21-1 and TRBJ2-5; the D call TRBD1 from the table was never checked on the DNA. TRBV21-1 is labeled a pseudogene. The CDR3 loop spans 14 amino acids. The CDR3 region has the DNA TGTGCCAGCACCCCACCGGGACAGGGCCCCGACGAGTACTTC. This codes for CASTPPGQGPDEYF.

CDR3 sequence (DNA): TGTGCTAGTGGTTTGAGGCCCCCCCCTAGGAGCGGGAGTTTTAATGAGCAGTTCTTC. Protein: CASGLRPPPRSGSFNEQFF. The gene calls are TRBV12-5 and TRBJ2-1; TRBD2 matches 8 bases. The germline gives CDR1 LGHNT, CDR2 FRNRAP. The trim removed 2 bases at V and 7 bases at J, leaving 19 bases unmatched. This CDR3 has 19 amino acids.

The chain is built from TRBV28 and TRBJ2-5; 10 nucleotides line up with TRBD1. With V trimmed by 6 bases and J by 4 bases, 2 bases remained unmatched. The CDR3 is 13 amino acids. Germline-derived CDR1 and CDR2 are MDHEN and SYDVKM. CDR3 DNA: TGTGCCAGCAGGACAGGGGGCACAGAGACCCAGTACTTC. It translates to CASRTGGTETQYF. The variable domain in full, completed from reference TRBV28 and TRBJ2-5, reads DVKVTQSSRYLVKRTGEKVFLECVQDMDHENMFWYRQDPGLGLRLIYFSYDVKMKEKGDIPEGYSVSREKKERFSLILESASTNQTSMYLCASRTGGTETQYFGPGTRLLVL.

This clonotype was found a few times. One end of the junction varies from germline; a read error may be responsible. This chain links TRBV6-5 with TRBJ1-6; D may be TRBD1 (6 bases). The CDR3 extends over 14 amino acids. Germline CDR1 MNHEY, CDR2 SVGAGI. The CDR3 sequence: CAGSYQGMGSPLHF. The CDR3 nucleotides are TGTGCCGGCAGTTACCAGGGGATGGGTTCACCCCTCCACTTT.

The V and J genes are TRBV14 and TRBJ2-7, with unresolved D. The CDR3 runs 14 residues. Germline V lookup: CDR1 SGHDN, CDR2 FVKESK. V shed 2 bases and J shed 3 bases, with 11 bases lying between them. The CDR3 spells CASSQQRSYYEQYF. DNA for the CDR3: TGTGCCAGCAGCCAACAACGCAGTTACTACGAGCAGTACTTC.

This clonotype was recorded only once. This chain connects TRBV12-3 or TRBV12-4 to TRBJ2-7, with D tentatively TRBD1 (5 bases). V shed 5 bases and J shed 7 bases, with 15 bases lying between them. CDR3 size: 13 residues. The DNA of the CDR3 is TGTGCCAGCAGTCTGAGTAGGGGTCAAGAGCAGTACTTC. This encodes CASSLSRGQEQYF.

V gene TRBV2 combines with J gene TRBJ2-7; 7 bases map to TRBD2. Near its end, the DNA agrees better with TRBJ2-5, so the J call may be wrong. The CDR3 extends over 14 amino acids. CDR1 and CDR2 from the germline V gene are SNHLY and FYNNEI. The CDR3 DNA follows: TGTGCCAGCAGTCCTAGCGACGGGGGGGAGACCCAGTACTTC. It codes for CASSPSDGGETQYF.

In its sample, this clonotype was seen a few times. The CDR3 coding sequence is TGTGCCAGCAGCTACACGAATGAGGTCTACGAGCAGTACTTC. This translates into CASSYTNEVYEQYF. This chain joins TRBV7-2 and TRBJ2-7; D is unresolved. This CDR3 is built from 14 residues. Germline V lookup: CDR1 SGHTA, CDR2 FQGNSA. V lost 4 bases and J 3 bases, leaving 13 bases between the germline ends.

This clonotype was picked up a small number of times. The gene calls are TRBV28 and TRBJ2-7, with 9 positions matching TRBD2. From germline, CDR1 is MDHEN and CDR2 SYDVKM. The CDR3 covers 14 residues. V dropped 5 bases and J dropped 7; count of bases not matched to a gene: 9. The CDR3 loop is CASSKRGAAWEQYF. CDR3 nucleotides: TGTGCCAGCAGTAAGCGGGGGGCGGCCTGGGAGCAGTACTTC.

This rearrangement joins TRBV18 to TRBJ1-6; D might be TRBD1 (5 bases). Germline CDR1 and CDR2: KGHSH and LQKENI. There are 17 residues in the CDR3. Trimming removed 2 bases at V and 7 bases at J, with 18 bases between. In nucleotides, the CDR3 is TGTGCCAGCTCACCAGTAGGAACCCGGGACGGAAATTCACCCCTCCACTTT. Translation: CASSPVGTRDGNSPLHF.

This clonotype appeared a few times. This may be a read error: a much more frequent sequence differs by one nucleotide. The chain recombines TRBV4-1 with TRBJ2-7; D uncertain. V dropped 2 bases and J dropped 0 bases, with 5 bases sitting between them. Per the germline V gene, CDR1 is MGHRA and CDR2 is YSYEKL. This CDR3 spans 13 amino acids. This CDR3 is CASSQWVSYEQYF. Here the CDR3 DNA reads TGCGCCAGCAGCCAATGGGTCTCCTACGAGCAGTACTTC.

The genes are TRBV4-1 and TRBJ2-1; tentatively, D is TRBD1 or TRBD2 (5 bases each). The end of the DNA fits TRBJ2-7 better, so the J call may be wrong. This CDR3 region has 14 residues. The germline V gene has CDR1 MGHRA and CDR2 YSYEKL. CDR3 sequence reads: CASSQEWVGHEQYF. In DNA form, the CDR3 reads TGCGCCAGCAGCCAAGAGTGGGTGGGACACGAGCAGTACTTC.

The rearrangement links TRBV28 to TRBJ2-7; 7 positions match TRBD1. Germline CDR1 and CDR2: MDHEN and SYDVKM. The trim removed 6 bases at V and 5 bases at J, leaving 13 bases unmatched. This CDR3 is 15 amino acids long. Written as DNA, the CDR3 is TGTGCCAGCAGCATCCAGGTAGGGGGCCTCAACGAGCAGTACTTC. Residues: CASSIQVGGLNEQYF.

V is TRBV20-1 and J is TRBJ2-1; 9 bases align to TRBD2. The CDR3 is 14 residues long. Germline values: CDR1 DFQATT, CDR2 SNEGSKA (reference sequence). After removal of 5 bases from V and 8 bases from J, the junction contained 10 bases not matched to a gene. CDR3 DNA: TGCAGTGCTCCCACCGGGACTAGCTCCCATGAGCAGTTCTTC. Amino acids: CSAPTGTSSHEQFF.

V usage is TRBV27 and J usage is TRBJ2-3; TRBD2 is a possible D gene (6 bases). This CDR3 spans 15 amino acids. Per the germline V gene, CDR1 is MNHEY and CDR2 is SMNVEV (reference sequence). Deletions cut 5 bases from V and 0 bases from J, with 12 bases between. In nucleotides, the CDR3 is TGTGCCAGCAGTCGGGCGGGACCCAGCACAGATACGCAGTATTTT. Its translation is CASSRAGPSTDTQYF.

A few counts support this clonotype. CDR3 in amino acids: CSPIRAPGNTEAFF. CDR3 nucleotides: TGCAGCCCGATCCGGGCCCCGGGTAACACTGAAGCTTTCTTT. This sequence joins TRBV29-1 and TRBJ1-1, with D unclear. Germline values: CDR1 SQVTM, CDR2 ANQGSEA. The CDR3 runs to 14 residues. Trimming pared 8 bases from V and 2 bases from J, leaving 18 bases between.

This clonotype appeared a few times. This chain links TRBV10-3 with TRBJ2-3, with TRBD1 matching 7 bases. Germline CDR1 ENHRY, CDR2 SYGVKD. The V and J ends lost 6 bases and 8 bases, in that order; junction bases with no gene match: 11. This CDR3 is 14 amino acids long. Written as DNA, the CDR3 is TGTGCCATCAGGGGGGACAGCGAGCGAGGTACGCAGTATTTT. Protein sequence: CAIRGDSERGTQYF.

The chain employs TRBV3-1 and TRBJ2-7, with 9 nucleotides matching TRBD2. This CDR3 region has 15 residues. After removal of 4 bases from V and 3 bases from J, the junction contained 7 bases not matched to a gene. Germline V lookup: CDR1 LGHDT, CDR2 YNNKEL (reference sequence). CDR3 sequence reads: CASSPGTSPHYEQYF. The CDR3 DNA reads as TGTGCCAGCAGCCCGGGGACTAGCCCACACTACGAGCAGTACTTC.